This is a list of T cell receptor beta chains from one sample in a study of metastatic and nonmetastatic thyroid tumors. TCRdb re-processed the PCR reads through MiXCR. In the table there are about 5,000 clones, about 29% of which are singletons. Sequencing used adjacent normal tissue. These receptors originate from a female donor with papillary thyroid cancer or a benign thyroid nodule (not recorded which). Some clones in this sample may be carry-over from other donors' samples. The CDR3 runs from the conserved cysteine through the conserved F or W. A D gene is named only where the DNA matches it firmly. The size field is filled for only some rows; it gives once, few, many or a size class.

V gene: TRBV12-3/TRBV12-4; J gene: TRBJ1-1; D gene: TRBD1; clone size: .; CDR3 DNA: TGTGCCAGCAGTTTAGACAGGGGAGGGAACACTGAAGCTTTCTTT; CDR3 protein: CASSLDRGGNTEAFF
V gene: TRBV5-4; J gene: TRBJ1-2; D gene: TRBD1; clone size: medium-sized; CDR3 DNA: TGTGCCAGCAGCACACAGGACAGGGACGGTTATGGCTACACCTTC; CDR3 protein: CASSTQDRDGYGYTF
V gene: TRBV5-1; J gene: TRBJ2-7; D gene: .; clone size: medium-sized; CDR3 DNA: TGCGCCAGCAGTCCCGGGACTCGTATGTACGAGCAGTACTTC; CDR3 protein: CASSPGTRMYEQYF
V gene: TRBV7-2; J gene: TRBJ1-5; D gene: .; clone size: medium-sized; CDR3 DNA: TGTGCCAGCAGCCTAACGCCAGGGTCTTCCAATCAGCCCCAGCATTTT; CDR3 protein: CASSLTPGSSNQPQHF
V gene: TRBV7-9; J gene: TRBJ2-1; D gene: .; clone size: few; CDR3 DNA: TGTGCTAGCAGGGGTAGCAATGAGCAGCTCTTC; CDR3 protein: CASRGSNEQLF
V gene: TRBV7-9; J gene: TRBJ1-1; D gene: .; clone size: many; CDR3 DNA: TGTGCCAGCAGCCCCGTTTTCTTC; CDR3 protein: CASSPVFF
V gene: TRBV5-4; J gene: TRBJ2-3; D gene: .; clone size: .; CDR3 DNA: TGTGCCAGCAGCTGGCGAGGGGTTGGGGATGGAGTTAGCACAGATACGCAGTATTTT; CDR3 protein: CASSWRGVGDGVSTDTQYF
V gene: TRBV28; J gene: TRBJ1-5; D gene: .; clone size: few; CDR3 DNA: TGTGCCAGCAGTTTAGCTGGTTATAGCAATCAGCCCCAGCATTTT; CDR3 protein: CASSLAGYSNQPQHF
V gene: TRBV27; J gene: TRBJ2-6; D gene: .; clone size: few; CDR3 DNA: TGTGCCAGTTCCCGAGGGACGGGGGTCTCTGGGGCCAACGTCCTGACTTTC; CDR3 protein: CASSRGTGVSGANVLTF
V gene: TRBV20-1; J gene: TRBJ2-7; D gene: TRBD2; clone size: medium-sized; CDR3 DNA: TGCAGTGCTAGTGAGACTAGCGGGAAAGGGTACGAGCAGTACTTC; CDR3 protein: CSASETSGKGYEQYF
V gene: TRBV12-3/TRBV12-4; J gene: TRBJ2-7; D gene: TRBD1; clone size: medium-sized; CDR3 DNA: TGTGCCAGCAGTTCGGCACAGATACAGGGGGGCTCCTACGAGCAGTACTTC; CDR3 protein: CASSSAQIQGGSYEQYF
V gene: TRBV5-5; J gene: TRBJ2-2; D gene: .; clone size: .; CDR3 DNA: TGTGCCAGCAGCTCGGACAGAATCACCGGGGAGCTGTTTTTT; CDR3 protein: CASSSDRITGELFF
V gene: TRBV5-4; J gene: TRBJ2-1; D gene: .; clone size: many; CDR3 DNA: TGTGCCAGCAGCTTGCCCACCGGGCAGTACAATGAGCAGTTCTTC; CDR3 protein: CASSLPTGQYNEQFF
V gene: TRBV24-1; J gene: TRBJ1-2; D gene: TRBD1; clone size: few; CDR3 DNA: TGTGCCACCAGTGAAGCCTCGACAGGGGGGATCTATGGCTACACCTTC; CDR3 protein: CATSEASTGGIYGYTF